Listed below are T cell receptor beta chains from one sample, sequenced in a study of T cell responses to AZD1222 COVID-19 vaccine. Sequenced by immunoSEQ multiplex PCR; TCRdb stores in-frame clones only, minus some. Of 90,000 to 110,000 clones listed, nearly 90% are singletons. The sequences come from peripheral blood, collected on day 0 of AZD1222 vaccination. The source is an adult in good health. Each CDR3 is given with its conserved first and last residue. D genes are given only for firm matches. Size tells how often a clone was seen (once, few, many) or the class of an expanded clone, and some rows leave it out.

V: TRBV2
D: NA
size: NA
J: TRBJ1-4
DNA: TGTGCCAGCAGGCCCGATCGGTGGGGTACTAATGAAAAACTGTTTTTT
CDR3: CASRPDRWGTNEKLFF

V: TRBV9
D: NA
size: NA
J: TRBJ2-3
DNA: TGTGCCAGCAGCACCTACAGCACAGATACGCAGTATTTT
CDR3: CASSTYSTDTQYF

V: TRBV7-9
D: NA
size: few
J: TRBJ1-5
DNA: TGTGCCAGCAGCTCCACGGGTAATCAGCCCCAGCATTTT
CDR3: CASSSTGNQPQHF

V: TRBV19
D: NA
size: NA
J: TRBJ1-1
DNA: TGTGCCAGTAGTACCCATAGGGCAGCTAACACTGAAGCTTTCTTT
CDR3: CASSTHRAANTEAFF

V: TRBV24-1
D: NA
size: NA
J: TRBJ2-1
DNA: TGTGCCACCAGTGATAGGAAAGGTGGCCCAAAGGATGAGCAGTTCTTC
CDR3: CATSDRKGGPKDEQFF

V: TRBV7-3
D: TRBD1
size: NA
J: TRBJ1-2
DNA: TGTGCCAGCAGCGCATCCGGGACAGGGGGGAGAGATGGCTACACCTTC
CDR3: CASSASGTGGRDGYTF

V: TRBV14
D: NA
size: NA
J: TRBJ1-6
DNA: TGTGCCAGCAGCCAATGGTCAGGGGAAACCTATAATTCACCCCTCCACTTT
CDR3: CASSQWSGETYNSPLHF

V: TRBV9
D: NA
size: NA
J: TRBJ1-1
DNA: TGTGCCAGCAGCGTAGACCCAGGGGCGAACACTGAAGCTTTCTTT
CDR3: CASSVDPGANTEAFF

V: TRBV20-1
D: NA
size: few
J: TRBJ1-3
DNA: TGCAGTGCTAGTTGGGGGAGAAACACCATATATTTT
CDR3: CSASWGRNTIYF

V: TRBV6-2/TRBV6-3
D: NA
size: NA
J: TRBJ2-7
DNA: TGTGCCAGCAGCCCCTTCACCCTGGCCGAGCAGTACTTC
CDR3: CASSPFTLAEQYF

V: TRBV6-5
D: NA
size: NA
J: TRBJ2-7
DNA: TGTGCCAGCAGAACGGACAATGGATACGAGCAGTACTTC
CDR3: CASRTDNGYEQYF

V: TRBV7-2
D: NA
size: NA
J: TRBJ2-5
DNA: TGTGCCAGCAGCTTAAGGTTGGCGTATGGAACCCAGTACTTC
CDR3: CASSLRLAYGTQYF

V: TRBV27
D: TRBD2
size: NA
J: TRBJ2-2
DNA: TGTGCCAGCGGCCGGGGACTAGGGGTCACCGGGGAGCTGTTTTTT
CDR3: CASGRGLGVTGELFF

V: TRBV30
D: NA
size: NA
J: TRBJ1-6
DNA: TGTGCCTGTCCCCTGGGGATAGAAGCTCCGAATTCACCCCTCCACTTT
CDR3: CACPLGIEAPNSPLHF

V: TRBV27
D: NA
size: NA
J: TRBJ2-4
DNA: TGTGCCAGCAGTTTTACCCGGGACGGTGAAAACATTCAGTACTTC
CDR3: CASSFTRDGENIQYF

V: TRBV5-1
D: TRBD1
size: NA
J: TRBJ1-4
DNA: TGCGCCAGCAGCGGCGGGACAGGAGTTGCCGCTAATGAAAAACTGTTTTTT
CDR3: CASSGGTGVAANEKLFF

V: TRBV6-1
D: NA
size: NA
J: TRBJ1-6
DNA: TGTGCCAGCAGTGAAGTGGACAGCCGCAATTCACCCCTCCACTTT
CDR3: CASSEVDSRNSPLHF

V: TRBV15
D: NA
size: NA
J: TRBJ1-3
DNA: TGTGCCACCAGCAGCACGAGAAACACCATATATTTT
CDR3: CATSSTRNTIYF

V: TRBV6-2/TRBV6-3
D: NA
size: NA
J: TRBJ2-1
DNA: TGTGCCAGCAGCCTCGGAAATGAGCAGTTCTTC
CDR3: CASSLGNEQFF

V: TRBV19
D: TRBD1
size: NA
J: TRBJ2-3
DNA: TGTGCCAGTAGTCCGCGAAACACAGGGGGATTAGATACGCAGTATTTT
CDR3: CASSPRNTGGLDTQYF

V: TRBV27
D: NA
size: once
J: TRBJ2-1
DNA: TGTGCCAGCAGACTTTCCAATGAGCAGTTCTTC
CDR3: CASRLSNEQFF

V: TRBV9
D: NA
size: NA
J: TRBJ1-1
DNA: TGTGCCAGCAGCGTAGGAGACAGGATGACTGAAGCTTTCTTT
CDR3: CASSVGDRMTEAFF

V: TRBV27
D: NA
size: NA
J: TRBJ1-3
DNA: TGTGCCAGCAGGTGGCGCGCTGGCTCTGGAAACACCATATATTTT
CDR3: CASRWRAGSGNTIYF

V: TRBV7-8
D: NA
size: NA
J: TRBJ2-1
DNA: TGTGCCAGCAGCTGGGGCCGGACAGCCAATGAGCAGTTCTTC
CDR3: CASSWGRTANEQFF

V: TRBV5-1
D: NA
size: few
J: TRBJ2-1
DNA: TGCGCCAGCAGCTTGGAGGGTAGTTATGGGCAGTTCTTC
CDR3: CASSLEGSYGQFF